One and the same sample provided the 10 T cell receptor beta chains below, sequenced in a study of shared clonotypes between healthy human individuals. Some clones are missing from TCRdb's copy, which holds only in-frame ones; the method was immunoSEQ multiplex PCR. The table lists about 820,000 clones, around 92% of them singletons. Terminally differentiated effector memory CD45RA+ cells were excluded by CCR7 positive selection of CD45RO-negative cells. The sequenced sample was naive CD8+ T cells sorted from blood. These receptors all come from a man between 25 and 39 years old in good health.

As for this clone: Distinct nucleotide sequences in the sample also encode this CDR3. V gene TRBV7-9 combines with J gene TRBJ2-7, with no clear D. The germline V gene has CDR1 SEHNR and CDR2 FQNEAQ (reference sequence). The V end lost 1 base, the J end lost 0 bases, and 7 bases lay between the germline ends. CDR3 length: 14 residues. The CDR3 nucleotides read TGTGCCAGCAGCTTAGTACGGAGCTCCTACGAGCAGTACTTC. It specifies CASSLVRSSYEQYF.

The chain is built from TRBV5-4 and TRBJ2-7, with 10 bases fitting TRBD2. Germline-derived CDR1 and CDR2 are SGHNT and YYREEE (reference sequence). This CDR3 has 15 residues. J lost 3 bases, V lost 4 bases, and 7 bases had no gene match. CDR3 protein: CASSHGTSANYEQYF. The CDR3 DNA sequence: TGTGCCAGCAGCCACGGGACTAGCGCTAACTACGAGCAGTACTTC.

The chain carries TRBV9 and TRBJ2-1; no reliable D call. This CDR3 has 15 amino acids. V was shortened by 4 bases and J by 1 base, with 12 bases between the two germline ends. Germline V gene data show CDR1 as SGDLS and CDR2 as YYNGEE. CDR3 DNA: TGTGCCAGCAGCCAACTCTTAGGGTCCTACAATGAGCAGTTCTTC. As protein: CASSQLLGSYNEQFF. Using reference TRBV9 and TRBJ2-1 for the parts outside the CDR3, the full variable domain is DSGVTQTPKHLITATGQRVTLRCSPRSGDLSVYWYQQSLDQGLQFLIQYYNGEERAKGNILERFSAQQFPDLHSELNLSSLELGDSALYFCASSQLLGSYNEQFFGPGTRLTVL.

The chain is built from TRBV9 and TRBJ2-1; D might be TRBD1 or TRBD2, each matching 5 bases. The germline V and J ends were trimmed by 3 bases and 2 bases, with 9 bases remaining between them. Germline V gene sequence: CDR1 SGDLS, CDR2 YYNGEE. The CDR3 has 14 residues. CDR3 protein: CASSGGGAYNEQFF. The CDR3 coding sequence is TGTGCCAGCAGCGGTGGGGGAGCCTACAATGAGCAGTTCTTC.

The gene calls are TRBV6-1 and TRBJ2-5, with a weak D call TRBD2 (6 bases). The CDR3 runs to 14 residues. From germline, CDR1 is MNHNS and CDR2 SASEGT. Trimming removed 8 bases at V and 2 bases at J, with 15 bases between. The CDR3 is CASLVAEGQETQYF. In DNA form, the CDR3 reads TGTGCCAGCCTCGTGGCGGAGGGACAAGAGACCCAGTACTTC.

The CDR3 spells CASSYNLDSPVDEQYF. Here the CDR3 DNA reads TGTGCCAGCAGTTACAACTTGGACAGCCCTGTGGACGAGCAGTACTTC. The rearrangement joins TRBV6-6 to TRBJ2-7, with a weak D call TRBD1 (6 bases). V was clipped by 2 bases and J by 5 bases, with 19 bases between them. In germline, CDR1 is MNHNY, CDR2 SVGAGI (reference sequence). There are 16 residues in the CDR3.

The V gene is TRBV7-9, the J gene TRBJ2-2; D remains ambiguous. The CDR3 is 14 amino acids. Germline CDR1 and CDR2: SEHNR and FQNEAQ (reference sequence). Trimming took 2 bases from V and 4 from J, leaving 8 bases between them. In nucleotides, the CDR3 is TGTGCCAGCAGCTTAACAGATCTCACCGGGGAGCTGTTTTTT. It translates to CASSLTDLTGELFF.

This chain links TRBV6-5 with TRBJ2-2; 7 positions match TRBD2. CDR1 and CDR2 from the germline V gene are MNHEY and SVGAGI. With 6 bases clipped from V and 6 bases from J, the junction kept 7 bases outside the gene matches. This CDR3 region has 14 residues. CDR3 loop: CASSWGGEPGELFF. CDR3 bases: TGTGCCAGCAGCTGGGGGGGGGAGCCCGGGGAGCTGTTTTTT.

This clone was counted once. The chain combines TRBV5-6 with TRBJ2-7; 12 bases fit TRBD2. The CDR3 covers 17 residues. The germline gives CDR1 SGHDT, CDR2 YYEEEE. The junction had 7 bases not matched to a gene; V was cut back by 3 bases and J by 0 bases. The CDR3 here is CASSSGTSGRSSYEQYF. CDR3 nucleotides: TGTGCCAGCAGCTCCGGGACTAGCGGGCGTAGCTCCTACGAGCAGTACTTC.

CDR3 sequence: CASSEKSVFHLNTEAFF. DNA for the CDR3: TGTGCCAGCAGTGAAAAATCGGTGTTTCACCTGAACACTGAAGCTTTCTTT. V is TRBV6-1 and J is TRBJ1-1; D unclear. V lost 2 bases to trimming and J lost 0 bases, with 16 bases between them. Germline CDR1 and CDR2: MNHNS and SASEGT. This CDR3 has 17 amino acids.